This is a list of T cell receptor beta chains from one sample in a study of vaccination effects on CD4 cells after COVID-19. Assay: immunoSEQ multiplex PCR; the TCRdb copy retains only in-frame clones and omits some. The sample carries roughly 70,000 clones, around 70% recorded once. Their antigens are not known. Material: CD4+ T cells from PBMCs cultured with HCoV-229E spike peptides, obtained after COVID-19 vaccination. These receptors came from a human donor who received a COVID-19 vaccine. Each CDR3 is given with its conserved first and last residue. Fields, in order: V gene, clone size, D gene, J gene, CDR3 protein, CDR3 DNA. A D gene is named only where the DNA matches it firmly. The size field is filled for only some rows; it gives once, few, many or a size class.

TRBV30	NA	TRBD2	TRBJ2-2	CAWSGLLAGAGELFF	TGTGCCTGGAGTGGTCTACTAGCGGGGGCCGGGGAGCTGTTTTTT
TRBV24-1	NA	NA	TRBJ2-2	CATSEPDYRNTGELFF	TGTGCCACCAGTGAACCGGACTACCGCAACACCGGGGAGCTGTTTTTT
TRBV28	NA	NA	TRBJ1-2	CASSVRGGYNYGYTF	TGTGCCAGCAGTGTCCGAGGGGGGTATAACTATGGCTACACCTTC
TRBV12-5	NA	NA	TRBJ2-3	CASGTGQVGADTQYF	TGTGCTAGTGGCACCGGCCAGGTTGGCGCAGATACGCAGTATTTT
TRBV27	NA	NA	TRBJ1-1	CASSRYSDRTRAFF	TGTGCCAGCAGCAGATACTCGGACAGAACGCGCGCTTTCTTT
TRBV27	NA	NA	TRBJ1-5	CASRRLGRTDQPQHF	TGTGCCAGCAGACGTTTGGGGAGGACGGATCAGCCCCAGCATTTT
TRBV6-6	NA	NA	TRBJ2-1	CASTSVMYNEQFF	TGTGCCAGCACGTCGGTGATGTACAATGAGCAGTTCTTC
TRBV7-2	NA	TRBD1	TRBJ1-1	CASTDWGTGGAKQEAFF	TGTGCCAGCACCGACTGGGGGACAGGGGGCGCAAAGCAAGAAGCTTTCTTT
TRBV14	NA	NA	TRBJ1-6	CASSPRAANSPLHF	TGTGCCAGCAGCCCCCGGGCCGCAAATTCACCCCTCCACTTT
TRBV15	once	NA	TRBJ2-1	CATSRVGRGGNEQFF	TGTGCCACCAGCAGAGTCGGCAGGGGAGGCAATGAGCAGTTCTTC
TRBV6-5	NA	NA	TRBJ1-4	CASSLTATNEKLFF	TGTGCCAGCAGTCTGACAGCCACTAATGAAAAACTGTTTTTT
TRBV7-6	NA	NA	TRBJ2-3	CASSLDPDSTDTQYF	TGTGCCAGCAGCTTAGATCCCGATAGCACAGATACGCAGTATTTT
TRBV7-9	NA	NA	TRBJ1-1	CASHRDTEAFF	TGTGCCAGTCATCGGGACACTGAAGCTTTCTTT
TRBV18	NA	NA	TRBJ1-5	CASSPGQGDQPQHF	TGTGCCAGCTCACCAGGGCAGGGCGATCAGCCCCAGCATTTT
TRBV19	NA	NA	TRBJ2-5	CASSQAVWGRETQYF	TGTGCCAGTAGCCAGGCGGTTTGGGGGCGAGAGACCCAGTACTTC
TRBV7-8	once	NA	TRBJ1-1	CASSLDLGPTEAFF	TGTGCCAGCAGCTTAGATCTGGGACCCACTGAAGCTTTCTTT
TRBV28	NA	NA	TRBJ1-1	CATATENTEAFF	TGTGCCACCGCGACAGAGAACACTGAAGCTTTCTTT
TRBV21-1	NA	NA	TRBJ1-1	CASKGGHHTEAFF	TGTGCCAGCAAGGGGGGACACCACACTGAAGCTTTCTTT
TRBV15	NA	NA	TRBJ1-2	CATDRDKNYGYTF	TGTGCCACCGACCGGGACAAGAACTATGGCTACACCTTC
TRBV2	NA	NA	TRBJ1-1	CASSAERTTEAFF	TGTGCCAGCAGTGCGGAGAGGACCACTGAAGCTTTCTTT
TRBV6-5	NA	NA	TRBJ1-5	CASRGTAVGNQPQHF	TGTGCCAGCCGAGGAACTGCAGTGGGCAATCAGCCCCAGCATTTT
TRBV19	NA	NA	TRBJ1-3	CASSVGGARGNTIYF	TGTGCCAGTAGTGTCGGGGGGGCGCGTGGAAACACCATATATTTT
TRBV5-1	NA	NA	TRBJ2-2	CASSTGRVNTGELFF	TGCGCCAGCAGCACCGGAAGAGTAAACACCGGGGAGCTGTTTTTT
TRBV18	few	NA	TRBJ2-2	CASSPPESNTGELFF	TGTGCCAGCTCACCACCGGAGTCGAACACCGGGGAGCTGTTTTTT
TRBV10-3	NA	NA	TRBJ1-6	CAISIKASDNSPLHF	TGTGCCATCAGTATCAAGGCGTCTGATAATTCACCCCTCCACTTT
TRBV5-1	NA	NA	TRBJ2-3	CASSLVIVSSTDTQYF	TGCGCCAGCAGCTTGGTAATCGTCAGTAGCACAGATACGCAGTATTTT
TRBV30	NA	TRBD1	TRBJ2-6	CAGDRGLTSGANVLTF	TGTGCCGGTGACAGGGGTCTAACGTCTGGGGCCAACGTCCTGACTTTC
TRBV5-8	NA	NA	TRBJ2-3	CASSLEGRAQFTSTDTQYF	TGTGCCAGCAGCTTGGAGGGCAGGGCACAGTTTACTAGCACAGATACGCAGTATTTT
TRBV30	NA	NA	TRBJ1-1	CAWSISGNTEAFF	TGTGCCTGGAGCATCAGTGGAAACACTGAAGCTTTCTTT
TRBV5-1	NA	NA	TRBJ2-2	CASSLGAAATGELFF	TGCGCCAGCAGCTTGGGAGCGGCAGCCACCGGGGAGCTGTTTTTT
TRBV7-2	NA	TRBD2	TRBJ2-3	CASSLGLAGGPLDTQYF	TGTGCCAGCAGCTTAGGGCTAGCGGGGGGGCCTTTGGATACGCAGTATTTT
TRBV7-9	once	TRBD1	TRBJ1-1	CASSNSGTANTEAFF	TGTGCCAGCAGCAATTCCGGGACAGCGAACACTGAAGCTTTCTTT
TRBV10-2	NA	NA	TRBJ2-1	CASGSGGNEQFF	TGCGCCAGCGGGTCGGGCGGCAATGAGCAGTTCTTC
TRBV5-4	NA	NA	TRBJ2-5	CASSLAGSPQETQYF	TGTGCCAGCAGCTTGGCGGGGTCTCCACAAGAGACCCAGTACTTC
TRBV6-5	NA	TRBD1	TRBJ1-3	CASSPQGVPRGTIYF	TGTGCCAGCAGTCCACAGGGGGTTCCCCGGGGCACCATATATTTT
TRBV18	NA	TRBD2	TRBJ2-1	CASSQSLAGYNEQFF	TGTGCCAGCTCACAGTCGCTAGCGGGGTACAATGAGCAGTTCTTC
TRBV5-1	NA	TRBD1	TRBJ2-3	CASSIQGVYTDTQYF	TGCGCCAGCAGCATACAGGGGGTGTATACAGATACGCAGTATTTT
TRBV4-3	once	NA	TRBJ1-6	CASSQDITGNNSPLHF	TGCGCCAGCAGCCAAGATATAACAGGAAATAATTCACCCCTCCACTTT
TRBV5-1	NA	NA	TRBJ2-5	CASSLATGQPETQYF	TGCGCCAGCAGCTTGGCCACCGGACAGCCGGAGACCCAGTACTTC
TRBV2	NA	TRBD1	TRBJ1-2	CASSEEGGYYGYTF	TGTGCCAGCAGTGAAGAAGGGGGCTACTATGGCTACACCTTC
TRBV7-3	NA	TRBD1	TRBJ2-4	CASSLGTGETIQYF	TGTGCCAGCAGCCTCGGGACAGGGGAGACCATTCAGTACTTC
TRBV30	NA	NA	TRBJ2-2	CACQGRSAGELFF	TGTGCCTGCCAGGGTCGCAGCGCCGGGGAGCTGTTTTTT
TRBV6-2/TRBV6-3	NA	TRBD1	TRBJ2-5	CASSDREVTQYF	TGTGCCAGCAGTGACAGGGAAGTGACCCAGTACTTC
TRBV5-5	NA	NA	TRBJ1-5	CASKMGPQHF	TGTGCCAGCAAGATGGGGCCCCAGCATTTT
TRBV28	NA	NA	TRBJ2-6	CASSLPDQTNVLTF	TGTGCCAGCAGTTTGCCGGACCAGACCAACGTCCTGACTTTC
TRBV18	NA	NA	TRBJ1-3	CASSPGVASGNTIYF	TGTGCCAGCTCACCAGGAGTAGCCTCTGGAAACACCATATATTTT
TRBV29-1	NA	NA	TRBJ2-5	CSVEGETQYF	TGCAGCGTTGAAGGCGAGACCCAGTACTTC
TRBV30	NA	TRBD2	TRBJ2-5	CAWSVHGGGAPQYF	TGTGCCTGGAGTGTACACGGCGGGGGGGCCCCCCAGTACTTC
TRBV14	NA	NA	TRBJ1-6	CASSQRQFENSPLHF	TGTGCCAGCAGCCAACGACAGTTTGAGAATTCACCCCTCCACTTT
TRBV7-2	once	NA	TRBJ1-1	CASSLVQGSTEAFF	TGTGCCAGCAGCTTGGTTCAGGGAAGCACTGAAGCTTTCTTT
TRBV14	NA	NA	TRBJ1-1	CASSPAGMNTEAFF	TGTGCCAGCAGCCCGGCGGGGATGAACACTGAAGCTTTCTTT
TRBV27	NA	TRBD1	TRBJ1-5	CASSLSQGENQPQHF	TGTGCCAGCAGTTTATCGCAGGGGGAGAATCAGCCCCAGCATTTT
TRBV12-2	NA	NA	TRBJ2-3	CASPRRTGGGSTDTQYF	TGTGCAAGTCCCAGACGGACAGGGGGTGGTAGCACAGATACGCAGTATTTT